The clone carrying this T cell receptor beta chain was observed once. This sample is part of a study of T-cell reconstitution after alpha-beta-depleted transplantation in children. Preparing the TCRbeta library involved the use of unique molecular identifiers. TCRdb analysed the PCR reads with MiXCR anew, one entry per CDR3 protein. Of some 500,000 distinct CDR3 sequences listed, about 16% are singletons. V lost 4 bases, J lost 4 bases, and 9 bases stayed unmatched. CDR1 is SGDLS and CDR2 is YYNGEE in the germline V gene. This CDR3 has 16 amino acids. This receptor was obtained from a human donor who donated a stem cell graft to a child with acute lymphoblastic leukemia. The source material was PBMCs from the stem cell graft donor, sampled from the stem cell graft. This chain links TRBV9 with TRBJ2-3; 10 bases agree with TRBD2. The CDR3 sequence: CASSHTLAGGPDTQYF. CDR3 sequence (DNA): TGTGCCAGCAGCCACACCTTAGCGGGAGGTCCAGATACGCAGTATTTT. The full variable domain, completed using reference TRBV9 and TRBJ2-3, is DSGVTQTPKHLITATGQRVTLRCSPRSGDLSVYWYQQSLDQGLQFLIQYYNGEERAKGNILERFSAQQFPDLHSELNLSSLELGDSALYFCASSHTLAGGPDTQYFGPGTRLTVL.